Listed here are 2 T cell receptor beta chains from one sample, sequenced in a study of T cells in women clearing cervical HPV infection. Repertoires were generated with immunoSEQ multiplex PCR, while TCRdb's copy carries only in-frame clones and drops some. The sample has about 35,000 clones; the top ten hold 6.8%. Input material: blood buffy coat. Receptor source: a woman aged 18 to 69 with a cervical HPV16 infection that either progressed to CIN3+ or cleared (not recorded which).

In the case of this clone: The read finishes 3 residues shy of the CDR3 end, and the germline J gene is used to complete it. The chain recombines TRBV19 with TRBJ2-4, with D possibly TRBD1 on 6 matching bases. The V gene's germline CDR1 is LNHDA and CDR2 SQIVND (reference sequence). This CDR3 is 17 amino acids long. The CDR3 bases that were read are TGTGCCAGTAGTCCCAACAGGGAAAGCACGAAGTATTCGGGT. Translation: CASSPNRESTKYSG. The CDR3 in full is CASSPNRESTKYSGQYF.

Regarding this clone: The sequenced fragment ends 3 residues before the CDR3 boundary, so the rest is inferred from the germline J gene. The chain joins TRBV2 to TRBJ2-7; no definite D call. Germline CDR1 is SNHLY and CDR2 is FYNNEI. The CDR3 length is 13 residues. Between the trimmed V and J ends, which lost 1 base and 0 bases, there was a span of 4 bases. CDR3 bases read: TGTGCCAGCAGTGAAGACAGCTCCTACGAG. It specifies CASSEDSSYE. The full-length CDR3 reads as CASSEDSSYEQYF.